A selection of T cell receptor beta chains follows, all from one sample in a study of cytomegalovirus exposure and HLA in healthy donors. Data came from immunoSEQ multiplex PCR; TCRdb stores just in-frame clones and leaves some out. Of 110,000 to 150,000 clones in the sample, approximately 70% were seen once. The sequencing sample was made of PBMCs. The source of these receptors is a woman aged 55-70 years in good health and CMV-seropositive. The CDR3 runs from the conserved cysteine through the conserved F or W. Clone size is stated in some rows and not others, as once, few, many or a class when expanded.

V gene	CDR3 length	J gene	clone size	CDR3 protein
TRBV7-9	13	TRBJ1-3	few	CASTQGSGNTIYF
TRBV29-1	10	TRBJ2-3	once	CSVEADTQYF
TRBV5-1	17	TRBJ1-1	few	CASSPKFRGPKDTEAFF
TRBV5-1	16	TRBJ2-3	.	CASSFLGQAGTDTQYF
TRBV29-1	12	TRBJ1-4	.	CSVRPTGEKLFF
TRBV25-1	15	TRBJ2-7	.	CASRRSGGRGDEQYF
TRBV19	13	TRBJ2-4	.	CASTTGGTNIQYF
TRBV28	13	TRBJ1-2	.	CASSPPGGYGYTF
TRBV6-1	14	TRBJ2-3	.	CASRLAGGSGTQYF
TRBV10-3	11	TRBJ1-4	.	CAISGGEKLFF
TRBV5-8	14	TRBJ1-1	once	CASSFPLTGTEAFF
TRBV28	16	TRBJ1-1	.	CASSLETLRRYTEAFF
TRBV2	14	TRBJ1-1	few	CASGRGKSGTEAFF
TRBV30	11	TRBJ2-4	once	CAWSLGGIQYF
TRBV11-3	16	TRBJ2-2	.	CASSPRSGGGTGELFF
TRBV4-2	15	TRBJ2-4	.	CASSQDKWGENIQYF
TRBV10-3	14	TRBJ2-1	.	CAISEPDQKDNKFF
TRBV5-1	15	TRBJ1-2	.	CASSSGGPPDYGYTF
TRBV23-1	13	TRBJ1-5	.	CASSQPLAEPQHF
TRBV28	14	TRBJ1-5	.	CASSPPQGHQPQHF
TRBV27	14	TRBJ1-5	.	CASSFRGTNQPQHF
TRBV6-5	16	TRBJ1-3	.	CASSYGGTDSGNTIYF
TRBV28	15	TRBJ2-3	.	CASSSRQASTDTQYF
TRBV6-5	14	TRBJ1-5	.	CASSENRGNQPQHF
TRBV5-1	12	TRBJ2-7	.	CASSIRGSEQYF
TRBV6-4	13	TRBJ2-1	few	CASSPRGNNEQFF
TRBV18	15	TRBJ2-7	.	CASSPASAAPYEQYF
TRBV4-1	15	TRBJ2-1	.	CASSQAAGRDNEQFF
TRBV7-9	14	TRBJ1-4	.	CASSQGLGGEKLFF
TRBV7-7	13	TRBJ1-1	.	CASSYGVNTEAFF
TRBV19	13	TRBJ1-2	.	CASSMTPTGGYTF
TRBV18	14	TRBJ1-5	.	CASSLTGINQPQHF
TRBV9	17	TRBJ2-2	.	CASSVGTSGFFTGELFF
TRBV21-1	14	TRBJ1-1	few	CASSATWGVTEAFF
TRBV18	16	TRBJ1-4	once	CASSLLQGATNEKLFF
TRBV7-2	13	TRBJ1-2	.	CASSRDRFYGYTF
TRBV7-9	16	TRBJ2-2	.	CASSYTGLANTGELFF
TRBV9	16	TRBJ2-1	.	CASSVGTSGRRDEQFF
TRBV28	13	TRBJ1-2	.	CATIPQGVQGYTF
TRBV7-9	14	TRBJ1-2	.	CASSLRDRVHGYTF
TRBV6-1	10	TRBJ1-4	.	CATGEEKLFF
TRBV6-6	16	TRBJ1-6	.	CASRDEVGTYNSPLHF
TRBV19	15	TRBJ1-2	few	CASSIRDITNYGYTF
TRBV28	16	TRBJ1-2	once	CASSPLLQESNYGYTF
TRBV29-1	12	TRBJ1-2	.	CSVETERVGYTF
TRBV29-1	11	TRBJ2-5	.	CSVAGEETQYF
TRBV5-1	14	TRBJ2-7	.	CASSPGTRTYEQYF
TRBV19	12	TRBJ1-4	few	CASSPAQGKLFF
TRBV7-2	14	TRBJ1-5	.	CASSSRQGGRAQHF
TRBV18	13	TRBJ2-7	.	CASSRTDSYEQYF